This T cell receptor (beta chain) was obtained from a study of T-cell reconstitution after alpha-beta-depleted transplantation in children. This clonotype was seen many times. Unique molecular identifiers tagged the TCRbeta library. TCRdb analysed the PCR reads with MiXCR anew, one entry per CDR3 protein. The sample holds a few hundred thousand distinct CDR3 sequences, 10% to 15% seen once. This clonotype was obtained from a human donor who donated a stem cell graft to a child with Fanconi anemia. Material: PBMCs, obtained from the stem cell graft.

The CDR3 nucleotides are TGCAGTGCTAGAGGGGGGAGGGGCGAGCAGTACTTC. As protein: CSARGGRGEQYF. The chain recombines TRBV20-1 with TRBJ2-7; 7 bases are shared with TRBD2. The ends lost 1 base at V and 6 bases at J; junction bases unmatched: 3. CDR3 length: 12 residues. In germline, CDR1 is DFQATT, CDR2 SNEGSKA (reference sequence).